This TCR beta chain was found in a study of cytomegalovirus exposure and HLA in healthy donors. PCR was performed using 60 Vbeta and 13 Jbeta primers. Generated by immunoSEQ multiplex PCR, the TCRdb table keeps only in-frame clones and is missing some. The sample includes 90,000 to 150,000 clones, around 80% seen only once; the top ten take 0.2% to 0.25%. General observations from the study: The sole available immune exposure information was CMV serostatus.

Germline CDR1 SNHLY, CDR2 FYNNEI. The CDR3 sequence is 14 residues long. Unmatched junction bases numbered 6, after V lost 4 bases and J lost 7 bases. Concerning this clone: Its cognate antigen is unknown.

The clonotype was recovered from a man in his forties or fifties in good health and CMV-seronegative. This sequence joins TRBV2 and TRBJ1-4; TRBD1 agrees at 7 bases. Sequencing input: PBMCs. The DNA for the CDR3 is TGTGCCAGCAGTGGAAGGGGGCAGGGTGAAAAACTGTTTTTT. It encodes CASSGRGQGEKLFF.